This TCR beta chain was recorded in a study of T cell changes during pregnancy in multiple sclerosis. This clone has a handful of counts. Assay: immunoSEQ multiplex PCR; the TCRdb copy retains only in-frame clones and omits some. The sample yields tens of thousands of clones, around 87% seen once. The V and J ends lost 1 base and 5 bases, in that order; junction bases with no gene match: 7. Germline lookup yields CDR1 LNHNV and CDR2 YYDKDF (reference sequence). The CDR3 length is 16 residues. The chain has TRBV15 and TRBJ2-1; 8 bases map to TRBD1. Sequenced material: CD4+ T cells from peripheral blood mononuclear cells, taken in the second trimester of pregnancy. This TCR was sampled from a female donor in good health, enrolled as a control in a pregnancy study. The CDR3, as DNA: TGTGCCACCAGCAGAGTTGGACAGGGTAGCGACAATGAGCAGTTCTTC. Protein: CATSRVGQGSDNEQFF.